This TCR beta chain comes out of a study of blood T cell repertoires in COVID-19 (dated by TCRdb to the early 2020s). Study-level background: Samples covering the acute and convalescent phases of COVID-19 were provided by collaborators in the United States, Italy and Spain. The prospective study material was composed of cDNA or gDNA derived from T cells, B-cell-depleted T cells, or PBMCs. Deeply sampled blood TCRbeta repertoires from subjects exposed to, actively infected with, or recovered from COVID-19 were included in the dataset. The repertoires were released in a freely available public database intended as a resource for research on the immune response to SARS-CoV-2. The samples were drawn from two sources: the first 160 participants of the ongoing ImmuneRACE study, and 1,000 to 1,500 subjects contributed by 6 global collaborators. A de-identified subject ID, COVID-19 status, age in years and sex were almost always included in the sample metadata. HLA class I and class II types, where available, came from metadata supplied by the sample provider rather than from assay-based typing.

As to this clone: Its antigen is currently not known. No base qualities exist here, and no much larger clone lies one base off it.

Samples from volunteer blood donors who had recovered from COVID-19 were contributed by a second Seattle source. Whole blood was collected in K2EDTA tubes by collaborating institutions according to the institutions' own protocols. Collaborator samples were shipped for TCRbeta analysis as frozen whole blood, isolated PBMCs, or DNA extracted from either sample type. The CDR3 holds 14 amino acids from the cysteine to the phenylalanine. The entry retains the CDR3 DNA only, 42 bases that are in frame from base 1. For CDR1 and CDR2, the germline V gene lists SGHNT and YENEEA. Between the V and J ends, shortened by 1 base and 9 bases respectively, the junction contains 13 bases. Paper-wide results and their limitations: Clinical and demographic metadata were provided uncurated, with the amount varying by source and participant.

The immunoSEQ Assay, a bias-controlled multiplex PCR, was used to amplify TCRbeta CDR3 regions from genomic DNA. The paper's data handling went like this. Within the assay, amplification of reference gene primers was used to estimate how many nucleated cells each sample contained. Sequence reads were collapsed and filtered to measure the absolute abundance of every unique TCRbeta CDR3 rearrangement. For each sample, productive Simpson clonality was calculated as the square root of Simpson's diversity index across productive rearrangements. TCRdb limited this immuneACCESS table to in-frame rearrangements with V and J called. A share of clones is missing; checked studies link under half to unresolved V genes, and the rest is unexplained. V and J calls and clone size follow that table, whereas D and trimming were derived from the DNA. The sample table contains about 250,000 clones; only one count was recorded for roughly 84% of them. 1.5% to 1.9% of the sample lies in the top ten.

The rearranged chain carries TRBV11-3 and TRBJ2-1, with TRBD1 perhaps the D gene, on 5 matching bases. Sequenced material: peripheral blood. This clonotype was obtained from a woman aged 40 to 55 who had recovered from COVID-19. The CDR3 amino acid sequence is: CASSLVLGRTEQFF. The nucleotide sequence is given as TGTGCCAGCAGCTTAGTGCTGGGGCGTACTGAGCAGTTCTTC.